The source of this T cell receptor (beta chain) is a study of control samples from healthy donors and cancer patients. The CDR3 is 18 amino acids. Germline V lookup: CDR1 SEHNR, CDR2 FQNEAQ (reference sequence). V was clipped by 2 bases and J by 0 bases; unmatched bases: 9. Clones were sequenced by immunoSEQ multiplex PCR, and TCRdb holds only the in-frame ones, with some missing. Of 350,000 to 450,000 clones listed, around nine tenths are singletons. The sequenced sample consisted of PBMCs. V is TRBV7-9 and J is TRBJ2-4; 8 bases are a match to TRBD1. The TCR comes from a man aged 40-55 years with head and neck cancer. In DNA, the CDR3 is TGTGCCAGCAGCTTATATGGGACAGGCGGTCTAGCCAAAAACATTCAGTACTTC. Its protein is CASSLYGTGGLAKNIQYF.